This entry describes one T cell receptor beta chain. The data originate from a study of blood T cell repertoires in COVID-19. The data were produced by immunoSEQ multiplex PCR, yet TCRdb's version contains in-frame clones alone and is incomplete. The repertoire holds 150,000 to 170,000 clones, about four fifths seen once, with around 28% in the top ten. CDR3 length: 15 residues. Germline assignment: CDR1 LNHDA and CDR2 SQIVND (reference sequence). Trimming took off 2 bases at V and 0 bases at J, with 8 bases between the two ends. The chain combines TRBV19 with TRBJ1-5, with D possibly being TRBD1 (5 bases). The material sequenced was peripheral blood. The source is a woman aged 60-75 years with acute or convalescent COVID-19. The CDR3 is CASSIKGLSNQPQHF. CDR3 bases: TGTGCCAGTAGTATAAAGGGGCTTAGCAATCAGCCCCAGCATTTT.